The 28 T cell receptor beta chains reported below all come from one sample, sequenced in a study of tumor-infiltrating lymphocytes in localized non-small cell lung cancer. Here immunoSEQ multiplex PCR was the method, and the copy in TCRdb shows in-frame clones only, minus some. The sample contains roughly 8,500 clones, 81% of which appear only once. The source material was uninvolved lung tissue not adjacent to the tumor. The receptor source for this set is a human donor with non-small cell lung cancer.

This clone has more than one count but fewer than ten. J is TRBJ2-5 and V is TRBV19; 10 nucleotides line up with TRBD2. This CDR3 is built from 15 residues. The V gene's germline CDR1 is LNHDA and CDR2 SQIVND (reference sequence). J was trimmed by 5 bases and V by 2 bases; bases with no gene match: 5. CDR3 sequence (DNA): TGTGCCAGTAGTATAACTAGCGGGGCGGCTGAGACCCAGTACTTC. Residues: CASSITSGAAETQYF. The whole variable domain, filled in from reference TRBV19 and TRBJ2-5, reads DGGITQSPKYLFRKEGQNVTLSCEQNLNHDAMYWYRQDPGQGLRLIYYSQIVNDFQKGDIAEGYSVSREKKESFPLTVTSAQKNPTAFYLCASSITSGAAETQYFGPGTRLLVL.

This clone was picked up one time. The rearrangement joins TRBV7-9 to TRBJ2-7; a possible D gene is TRBD2 (6 bases). The length of the CDR3 is 14 residues. V gave up 3 bases and J gave up 2 bases, with 11 bases separating them. Germline CDR1 and CDR2: SEHNR and FQNEAQ (reference sequence). The CDR3 DNA sequence: TGTGCCAGCAGCTTCCGGGACTCCCCCTACGAGCAGTACTTC. Protein product: CASSFRDSPYEQYF.

Here the CDR3 reads CASSLEGGLQNTEAFF. The CDR3 region has the DNA TGTGCCAGCAGCTTAGAGGGGGGCCTGCAAAACACTGAAGCTTTCTTT. The chain combines TRBV7-8 with TRBJ1-1, with a weak D call TRBD1 (6 bases). Germline CDR1 and CDR2: SGHVS and FQNEAQ. The CDR3 loop spans 16 amino acids. V gave up 1 base and J gave up 2 bases, with 14 bases separating them.

As regards this clone: This sample includes further DNA sequences coding for the same CDR3. CDR3 sequence (DNA): TGTGCCAGCAGCGTAGACTGGAACACTGAAGCTTTCTTT. Amino acid sequence: CASSVDWNTEAFF. The rearrangement links TRBV9 to TRBJ1-1; unclear D gene. CDR3 length equals 13 residues. Germline V gene data show CDR1 as SGDLS and CDR2 as YYNGEE. V lost 0 bases and J 1 base, leaving 4 bases between the germline ends.

The V gene is TRBV5-6, the J gene TRBJ2-5, with 8 nucleotides matching TRBD1. V lost 0 bases to trimming and J lost 2 bases; unmatched junction nucleotides: 9. Germline V gives CDR1 SGHDT, CDR2 YYEEEE. This CDR3 contains 17 residues. In nucleotides, the CDR3 is TGTGCCAGCAGCTTGGCGTGGTGGGGACAGGAGCAAGAGACCCAGTACTTC. It codes for CASSLAWWGQEQETQYF.

This chain links TRBV5-8 with TRBJ1-5; D is possibly TRBD1 (6 bases). Trimming stripped 4 bases from V and 1 base from J, with 12 bases between. Germline lookup yields CDR1 SGHTS and CDR2 YDEGEE. There are 15 residues in the CDR3. This CDR3 is CASSTQGSSNQPQHF. CDR3 nucleotide sequence: TGTGCCAGCAGCACACAGGGTTCCAGCAATCAGCCCCAGCATTTT. Looking up the rest from reference TRBV5-8 and TRBJ1-5 gives the full variable domain: EAGVTQSPTHLIKTRGQQATLRCSPISGHTSVYWYQQALGLGLQFLLWYDEGEERNRGNFPPRFSGRQFPNYSSELNVNALELEDSALYLCASSTQGSSNQPQHFGDGTRLSIL.

The chain has TRBV30 and TRBJ1-1; 10 bases are shared with TRBD1. The CDR3 has 15 residues. J gave up 8 bases and V 2 bases, and 11 bases lay outside the gene matches. Germline lookup yields CDR1 GTSNPN and CDR2 SVGIG (reference sequence). CDR3 DNA sequence: TGTGCCTGGAGTACACCCAGGACAGGGGGACGAGAAGCTTTCTTT. Its translation is CAWSTPRTGGREAFF.

The chain links TRBV20-1 to TRBJ1-1; tentatively, D is TRBD1 (5 bases). The V end was cut by 3 bases, the J end by 8 bases, with 10 bases between. Looked up from germline, CDR1 is DFQATT and CDR2 is SNEGSKA (reference sequence). There are 11 residues in the CDR3. In DNA form, the CDR3 reads TGCAGTGCTAGGTTCCGGGGGGAAGCTTTCTTT. It encodes CSARFRGEAFF.

This chain links TRBV18 with TRBJ1-2; no definite D call. V gave up 5 bases and J gave up 8 bases, with 12 bases separating them. Germline V gives CDR1 KGHSH, CDR2 LQKENI. The CDR3 runs to 12 residues. The CDR3 reads CASSFGEGGYTF. In nucleotides, the CDR3 is TGTGCCAGCTCATTCGGGGAAGGCGGCTACACCTTC.

The gene calls are TRBV18 and TRBJ2-3, with 10 bases aligning to TRBD2. J gave up 4 bases and V 0 bases, and 10 bases lay outside the gene matches. CDR3 size: 18 residues. Germline CDR1 and CDR2: KGHSH and LQKENI. CDR3 sequence (DNA): TGTGCCAGCTCACCACCACTCCTAGCGGGAGAGTTATCAGATACGCAGTATTTT. This translates into CASSPPLLAGELSDTQYF.

The chain recombines TRBV2 with TRBJ1-1, with D maybe TRBD1 (6 bases). Between the trimmed V and J ends, which lost 4 bases and 2 bases, there was a span of 11 bases. CDR3 length: 14 residues. The germline gives CDR1 SNHLY, CDR2 FYNNEI. The DNA of the CDR3 is TGTGCCAGCAGTGTGGGACAAAGAAACACTGAAGCTTTCTTT. Translating it yields CASSVGQRNTEAFF.

CDR3 sequence reads: CASSAQPVNTEAFF. The DNA of the CDR3 is TGTGCCAGCAGTGCCCAGCCGGTGAACACTGAAGCTTTCTTT. The chain uses TRBV6-5 and TRBJ1-1; D remains unclear. The CDR3 is 14 amino acids. Germline V gene sequence: CDR1 MNHEY, CDR2 SVGAGI. V dropped 5 bases and J dropped 0 bases, with 10 bases sitting between them.

The chain is built from TRBV7-9 and TRBJ2-7, with 9 bases that match TRBD1. Germline V lookup: CDR1 SEHNR, CDR2 FQNEAQ (reference sequence). The CDR3 is 14 amino acids. V lost 3 bases to trimming and J lost 6 bases; unmatched junction nucleotides: 6. The CDR3 coding sequence is TGTGCCAGCAGCTTGGACAGGGGACGAGGCGAGCAGTACTTC. This gives the protein CASSLDRGRGEQYF.

This clone was counted between two and nine times. This chain joins TRBV7-2 and TRBJ2-2; tentatively, D is TRBD2 (6 bases). CDR3 size: 14 residues. Germline V lookup: CDR1 SGHTA, CDR2 FQGNSA. Trimming pared 5 bases from V and 1 base from J, leaving 8 bases between. CDR3: CASSLSGNTGELFF. CDR3 in DNA: TGTGCCAGCAGCCTTAGCGGGAACACCGGGGAGCTGTTTTTT. Drawing the rest from reference TRBV7-2 and TRBJ2-2, the complete variable domain is GAGVSQSPSNKVTEKGKDVELRCDPISGHTALYWYRQSLGQGLEFLIYFQGNSAPDKSGLPSDRFSAERTGGSVSTLTIQRTQQEDSAVYLCASSLSGNTGELFFGEGSRLTVL.

The V call is TRBV2, the J call TRBJ1-1, with D hard to call. The V gene lost 2 bases and the J gene lost 4 bases, with 11 bases spanning the gap. The V gene's germline CDR1 is SNHLY and CDR2 FYNNEI. This CDR3 has 14 residues. The CDR3 sequence is CASSELGSRTEAFF. CDR3 nucleotide sequence: TGTGCCAGCAGTGAATTGGGGAGTCGCACTGAAGCTTTCTTT.

This chain joins TRBV5-6 and TRBJ2-7; TRBD1 matches at 8 bases. This CDR3 comprises 14 residues. V was pared by 3 bases and J by 4 bases, with 6 bases of the junction left unmatched. Germline loops: CDR1 SGHDT, CDR2 YYEEEE. The CDR3 spells CASSSGGEKYEQYF. CDR3 nucleotides: TGTGCCAGCAGCTCAGGGGGCGAAAAGTACGAGCAGTACTTC.

The rearrangement joins TRBV7-6 to TRBJ1-3, with D unclear. The V and J ends lost 0 bases and 0 bases respectively, with 9 bases between them. The germline CDR1 and CDR2 sequences are SGHVS and FNYEAQ. The CDR3 spans 16 residues. The CDR3 protein is CASSLAGRYSGNTIYF. The CDR3 DNA reads TGTGCCAGCAGCTTAGCGGGTCGGTACTCTGGAAACACCATATATTTT.

Written as DNA, the CDR3 is TGTGCCAGCAGTTTGTATCAAGCGGGAGGAGGTCTAAATGAGCAGTTCTTC. Its protein is CASSLYQAGGGLNEQFF. This rearrangement joins TRBV28 to TRBJ2-1; 9 bases map to TRBD2. The CDR3 has 17 amino acids. Germline assignment: CDR1 MDHEN and CDR2 SYDVKM. J gave up 7 bases and V 3 bases, and 13 bases lay outside the gene matches. Drawing the rest from reference TRBV28 and TRBJ2-1, the complete variable domain is DVKVTQSSRYLVKRTGEKVFLECVQDMDHENMFWYRQDPGLGLRLIYFSYDVKMKEKGDIPEGYSVSREKKERFSLILESASTNQTSMYLCASSLYQAGGGLNEQFFGPGTRLTVL.

This chain uses TRBV5-1 with TRBJ2-3, with 8 bases matching TRBD2. The germline V gene has CDR1 SGHRS and CDR2 YFSETQ. Germline trimming cut 1 base from V and 0 bases from J; bases unmatched to any gene: 7. CDR3 length: 17 residues. The CDR3: CASSLSLAGESTDTQYF. The DNA of the CDR3 is TGCGCCAGCAGCTTGTCCCTAGCGGGCGAAAGCACAGATACGCAGTATTTT. The full variable domain, in which reference TRBV5-1 and TRBJ2-3 provide the parts outside the CDR3, is KAGVTQTPRYLIKTRGQQVTLSCSPISGHRSVSWYQQTPGQGLQFLFEYFSETQRNKGNFPGRFSGRQFSNSRSEMNVSTLELGDSALYLCASSLSLAGESTDTQYFGPGTRLTVL.

The CDR3 nucleotides read TGTGCCACCAGCAGCGGGACAGACATATACACAGATACGCAGTATTTT. It codes for CATSSGTDIYTDTQYF. This chain joins TRBV15 and TRBJ2-3; TRBD1 aligns across 7 bases. Trimming took 3 bases from V and 2 from J; bases not matched to a gene: 8. Germline V gene data show CDR1 as LNHNV and CDR2 as YYDKDF (reference sequence). The CDR3 covers 16 residues.

This clone has only one observation. The chain has TRBV11-2 and TRBJ2-3, with 8 positions matching TRBD2. After removal of 3 bases from V and 4 bases from J, the junction contained 6 bases not matched to a gene. The CDR3 runs 15 residues. The germline CDR1 and CDR2 sequences are SGHAT and FQNNGV. The CDR3 is CASSFTGGTSDTQYF. The CDR3 DNA reads as TGTGCCAGCAGCTTTACGGGAGGGACTTCAGATACGCAGTATTTT.

The sample holds a few counts of this clone. The chain links TRBV15 to TRBJ1-1; D not certain. The V gene's germline CDR1 is LNHNV and CDR2 YYDKDF (reference sequence). The CDR3 covers 14 residues. Trimming left V 1 base short and J 1 base short, with 7 bases between. The CDR3 DNA sequence: TGTGCCACCAGCAGAGGGGCAGGGAACACTGAAGCTTTCTTT. It is translated as CATSRGAGNTEAFF.

J is TRBJ2-7 and V is TRBV18, with 9 positions matching TRBD1. The germline V gene has CDR1 KGHSH and CDR2 LQKENI. The junction had 1 base not matched to a gene; V was cut back by 3 bases and J by 1 base. The CDR3 length is 14 residues. As DNA, the CDR3 is TGTGCCAGCTCACCCGGGACAGGGTCCTACGAGCAGTACTTC. Amino acids: CASSPGTGSYEQYF.

The chain uses TRBV5-1 and TRBJ1-1, with a weak D call TRBD1 (6 bases). Germline V gene data show CDR1 as SGHRS and CDR2 as YFSETQ. V shed 3 bases and J shed 7 bases, with 10 bases lying between them. The CDR3 is 12 residues long. This CDR3 is CASSYGQSEAFF. CDR3 in DNA: TGCGCCAGCAGCTACGGACAGAGTGAAGCTTTCTTT.

The CDR3 nucleotides read TGTGCCAGCAGTGGAGAAAGAGCTGGAAACACCATATATTTT. Translating it yields CASSGERAGNTIYF. The chain has TRBV2 and TRBJ1-3; D not resolved. The CDR3 runs 14 residues. CDR1 and CDR2 from the germline V gene are SNHLY and FYNNEI. The V end lost 4 bases, the J end lost 2 bases, and 9 bases lay between the germline ends.

The V call is TRBV7-9, the J call TRBJ1-5; no reliable D call. CDR1 is SEHNR, CDR2 FQNEAQ, per germline (reference sequence). This CDR3 comprises 13 residues. V was trimmed by 2 bases and J by 3 bases, leaving 5 bases between them. CDR3 loop: CASSLRPNQPQHF. CDR3 nucleotide sequence: TGTGCCAGCAGCTTACGGCCCAATCAGCCCCAGCATTTT.

The rearrangement links TRBV4-1 to TRBJ1-1; 8 nucleotides line up with TRBD1. This CDR3 has 14 residues. The ends lost 0 bases at V and 5 bases at J; junction bases unmatched: 2. Germline V gene lookup returns CDR1 MGHRA and CDR2 YSYEKL. The CDR3, as DNA: TGCGCCAGCAGCCAAGACAGGGGGCGGACTGAAGCTTTCTTT. This translates into CASSQDRGRTEAFF.

The rearrangement links TRBV5-4 to TRBJ2-2; a possible D gene is TRBD1 (6 bases). CDR3 size: 15 residues. Germline V gene lookup returns CDR1 SGHNT and CDR2 YYREEE (reference sequence). V dropped 4 bases and J dropped 4 bases, with 14 bases sitting between them. The CDR3 DNA reads TGTGCCAGCAGCAAGGACAGTCTTACCACCGGGGAGCTGTTTTTT. Protein: CASSKDSLTTGELFF.